This T cell receptor (beta chain) was recorded in a study of blood T cell repertoires in COVID-19. At the level of the study: T cells, B-cell-depleted T cells, or PBMCs supplied cDNA or gDNA.

Germline lookup yields CDR1 SNHLY and CDR2 FYNNEI. This CDR3 contains 14 residues. With 6 bases clipped from V and 6 bases from J, the junction kept 6 bases outside the gene matches. The method was immunoSEQ multiplex PCR; TCRdb's version includes in-frame clones alone and lacks a portion of them. Of 200,000 or so clones detected, 92% appear once; the ten largest clones hold more than 0.7%. This clonotype originated in a man in his 60s with COVID-19, enrolled during active disease. The sequenced sample consisted of peripheral blood. V gene TRBV2 combines with J gene TRBJ1-2; 11 nucleotides align to TRBD1. DNA for the CDR3: TGTGCCAGCAGGCTTGGACAGGGGGCCCATGGCTACACCTTC. This codes for CASRLGQGAHGYTF.